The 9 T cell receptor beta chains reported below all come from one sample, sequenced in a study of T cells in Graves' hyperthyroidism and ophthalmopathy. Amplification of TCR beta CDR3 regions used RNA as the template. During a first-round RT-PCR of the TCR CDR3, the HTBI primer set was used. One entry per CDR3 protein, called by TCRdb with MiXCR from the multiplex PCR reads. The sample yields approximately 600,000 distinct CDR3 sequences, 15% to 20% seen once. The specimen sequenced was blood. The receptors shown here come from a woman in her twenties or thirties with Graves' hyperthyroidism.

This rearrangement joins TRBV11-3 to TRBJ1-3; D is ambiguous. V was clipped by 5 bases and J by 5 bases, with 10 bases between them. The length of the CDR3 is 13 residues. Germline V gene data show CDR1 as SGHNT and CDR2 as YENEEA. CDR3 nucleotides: TGTGCCAGCAGCCGGTCCCAACGAAACACCATATATTTT. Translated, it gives CASSRSQRNTIYF.

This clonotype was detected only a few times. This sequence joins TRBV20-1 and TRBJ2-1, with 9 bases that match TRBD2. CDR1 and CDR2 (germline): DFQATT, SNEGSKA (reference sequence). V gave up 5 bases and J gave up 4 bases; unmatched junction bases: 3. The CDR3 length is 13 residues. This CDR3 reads CSAHLAGYNEQFF. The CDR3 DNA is TGCAGTGCTCATCTAGCGGGGTACAATGAGCAGTTCTTC.

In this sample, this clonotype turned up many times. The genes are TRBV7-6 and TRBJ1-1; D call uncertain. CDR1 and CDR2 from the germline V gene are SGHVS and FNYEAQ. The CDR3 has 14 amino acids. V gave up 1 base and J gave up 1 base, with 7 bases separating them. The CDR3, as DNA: TGTGCCAGCAGCTTAGGATCAGGGAACACTGAAGCTTTCTTT. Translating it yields CASSLGSGNTEAFF.

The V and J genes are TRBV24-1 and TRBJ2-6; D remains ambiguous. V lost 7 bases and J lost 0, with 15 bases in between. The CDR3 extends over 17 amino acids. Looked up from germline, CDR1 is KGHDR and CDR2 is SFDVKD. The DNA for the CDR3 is TGTGCCACCAGCGTGACGGTCGACAACTCTGGGGCCAACGTCCTGACTTTC. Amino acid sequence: CATSVTVDNSGANVLTF.

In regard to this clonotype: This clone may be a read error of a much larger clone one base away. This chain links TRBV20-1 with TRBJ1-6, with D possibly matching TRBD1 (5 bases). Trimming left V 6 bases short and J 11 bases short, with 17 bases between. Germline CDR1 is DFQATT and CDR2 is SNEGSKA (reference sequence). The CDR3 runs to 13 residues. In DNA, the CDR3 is TGCAGTGCCGGGACCCCGAGGGTGACACCCCTCCACTTT. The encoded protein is CSAGTPRVTPLHF.

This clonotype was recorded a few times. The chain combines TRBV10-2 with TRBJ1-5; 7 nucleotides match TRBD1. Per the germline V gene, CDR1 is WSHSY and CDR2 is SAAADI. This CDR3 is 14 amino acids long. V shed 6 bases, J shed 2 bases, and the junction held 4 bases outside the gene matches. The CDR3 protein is CASSTGAGNQPQHF. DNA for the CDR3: TGCGCCAGCAGCACAGGGGCTGGCAATCAGCCCCAGCATTTT.

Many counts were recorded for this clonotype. CDR3 nucleotide sequence: TGCGCCAGCAGCTCTAGCGGTTTCACAGATACGCAGTATTTT. Protein sequence: CASSSSGFTDTQYF. The chain combines TRBV5-1 with TRBJ2-3; 7 nucleotides align to TRBD2. The CDR3 sequence is 14 residues long. Germline V CDR1 and CDR2: SGHRS, YFSETQ. The ends lost 3 bases at V and 2 bases at J; junction bases unmatched: 3.

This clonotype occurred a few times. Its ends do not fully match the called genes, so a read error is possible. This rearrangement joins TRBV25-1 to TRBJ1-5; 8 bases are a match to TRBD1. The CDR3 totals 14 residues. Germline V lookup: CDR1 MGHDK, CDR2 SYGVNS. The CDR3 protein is CASGEGQGYQPQHF. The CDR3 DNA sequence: TGTGCCAGCGGTGAAGGACAGGGATATCAGCCCCAGCATTTT.

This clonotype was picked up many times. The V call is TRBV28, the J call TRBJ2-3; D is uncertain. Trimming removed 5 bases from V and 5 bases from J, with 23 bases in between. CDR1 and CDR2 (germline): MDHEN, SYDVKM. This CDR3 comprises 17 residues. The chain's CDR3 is CASSASYLAPPRDTQYF. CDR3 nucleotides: TGTGCCAGCAGTGCCTCCTACTTAGCCCCTCCGAGAGATACGCAGTATTTT.